Listed here are 14 T cell receptor beta chains from one sample, sequenced in a study of CD8 T cells in Susac syndrome. An input of roughly 0.45 to 1 ug of RNA was subjected to reverse transcription using random hexamers. TCRdb re-called the immunoSEQ multiplex PCR reads through MiXCR, storing one row per CDR3 protein. Of 180,000 or so distinct CDR3 sequences in the sample, roughly 95% were seen once. Sequenced sample: CD4+ T cells from PBMCs. These receptors were collected from a human donor in good health.

The chain employs TRBV29-1 and TRBJ1-1; D gene uncertain. With 6 bases removed from V and 6 bases from J, the gap between germline ends came to 17 bases. The V gene's germline CDR1 is SQVTM and CDR2 ANQGSEA. The CDR3 spans 13 residues. CDR3 coding DNA: TGCAGCGTGTGGAGGTCAGACCGGCCTGAAGCTTTCTTT. It encodes CSVWRSDRPEAFF.

The gene calls are TRBV15 and TRBJ2-3; D gene ambiguous. This CDR3 contains 14 residues. Germline loops: CDR1 LNHNV, CDR2 YYDKDF (reference sequence). V was trimmed by 0 bases and J by 4 bases, leaving 8 bases between them. The chain's CDR3 is CATSRDMVSDTQYF. The CDR3 DNA reads as TGTGCCACCAGCAGAGATATGGTCTCAGATACGCAGTATTTT.

The chain has TRBV28 and TRBJ2-3, with no clear D. V dropped 5 bases and J dropped 2 bases, with 17 bases sitting between them. The CDR3 totals 16 residues. Germline V lookup: CDR1 MDHEN, CDR2 SYDVKM. The CDR3, as DNA: TGTGCCAGCAGTACCCCCTCCCTGGCGGACACAGATACGCAGTATTTT. This encodes CASSTPSLADTDTQYF.

The chain combines TRBV30 with TRBJ2-6; no clear D. The CDR3 is made up of 14 amino acids. V was clipped by 0 bases and J by 2 bases, with 5 bases between them. Germline CDR1 is GTSNPN and CDR2 is SVGIG (reference sequence). The CDR3 spells CAWSVITGANVLTF. The CDR3 DNA reads as TGTGCCTGGAGTGTAATAACTGGGGCCAACGTCCTGACTTTC.

This sequence joins TRBV29-1 and TRBJ2-1, with 14 bases lining up with TRBD2. CDR1 is SQVTM and CDR2 is ANQGSEA in the germline V gene. CDR3 length: 16 amino acids. The trim removed 4 bases at V and 5 bases at J, leaving 7 bases unmatched. The CDR3 region is CSVAGLAGASHNEQFF. The DNA of the CDR3 is TGCAGCGTTGCGGGACTAGCGGGAGCGTCGCACAATGAGCAGTTCTTC.

This chain links TRBV4-3 with TRBJ2-7; 13 nucleotides match TRBD2. Looked up from germline, CDR1 is LGHNA and CDR2 is YSLEER. Losses at the gene ends were 3 bases for V and 3 bases for J; bases not matched to a gene: 8. The CDR3 is 17 amino acids. The CDR3 sequence: CASSHVGTSGINYEQYF. For the CDR3, the DNA is TGCGCCAGCAGCCATGTCGGGACTAGCGGGATCAACTACGAGCAGTACTTC.

This chain connects TRBV7-9 to TRBJ1-1, with D tentatively TRBD1 (6 bases). Germline-derived CDR1 and CDR2 are SEHNR and FQNEAQ (reference sequence). CDR3 length: 11 amino acids. V was pared by 5 bases and J by 8 bases, with 9 bases between. The DNA of the CDR3 is TGTGCCAGCAGCCGTGGGACAGAAGCTTTCTTT. This gives the protein CASSRGTEAFF.

J is TRBJ2-1 and V is TRBV3-1, with 12 bases matching TRBD2. CDR3 length: 12 amino acids. In germline, CDR1 is LGHDT, CDR2 YNNKEL (reference sequence). Trimming took 3 bases from V and 13 from J; bases not matched to a gene: 1. The CDR3 is CASSQTSGRQFF. In nucleotides, the CDR3 is TGTGCCAGCAGCCAGACTAGCGGGAGACAGTTCTTC.

The gene calls are TRBV29-1 and TRBJ2-6; 7 nucleotides align to TRBD1. Germline-derived CDR1 and CDR2 are SQVTM and ANQGSEA. The CDR3 sequence is 14 residues long. With V trimmed by 7 bases and J by 4 bases, 7 bases remained unmatched. The CDR3 DNA follows: TGCAGCGGCATGACAGGGTTCGGGGCCAACGTCCTGACTTTC. Translated, it gives CSGMTGFGANVLTF.

The J gene is TRBJ2-2, the V gene TRBV3-1; 10 bases align to TRBD2. Germline V lookup: CDR1 LGHDT, CDR2 YNNKEL (reference sequence). The CDR3 loop spans 17 amino acids. J gave up 1 base and V 3 bases, and 5 bases lay outside the gene matches. CDR3 residues: CASSHPRTSGNTGELFF. The CDR3 nucleotides read TGTGCCAGCAGCCATCCCCGGACTAGCGGGAACACCGGGGAGCTGTTTTTT. Full variable domain (rest looked up from reference TRBV3-1 and TRBJ2-2): DTAVSQTPKYLVTQMGNDKSIKCEQNLGHDTMYWYKQDSKKFLKIMFSYNNKELIINETVPNRFSPKSPDKAHLNLHINSLELGDSAVYFCASSHPRTSGNTGELFFGEGSRLTVL.

The chain carries TRBV20-1 and TRBJ2-4, with D uncertain. The CDR3 covers 13 residues. CDR1 DFQATT and CDR2 SNEGSKA come from the germline V gene (reference sequence). V lost 5 bases and J 1 base, leaving 9 bases between the germline ends. The CDR3 spells CSADGRAKNIQYF. For the CDR3, the DNA is TGCAGTGCTGACGGACGGGCCAAAAACATTCAGTACTTC.

The genes are TRBV20-1 and TRBJ2-5; TRBD2 is a possible D gene (6 bases). V lost 4 bases to trimming and J lost 2 bases, with 17 bases between them. Per the germline V gene, CDR1 is DFQATT and CDR2 is SNEGSKA (reference sequence). The CDR3 loop spans 15 amino acids. In DNA form, the CDR3 reads TGCAGTGCTACCGATATGACTAGAGATCAAGAGACCCAGTACTTC. It encodes CSATDMTRDQETQYF.

V usage is TRBV2 and J usage is TRBJ2-3; D not resolved. This CDR3 comprises 12 residues. V lost 7 bases and J 2 bases, leaving 7 bases between the germline ends. Germline loops: CDR1 SNHLY, CDR2 FYNNEI. The CDR3 loop reads CASNANTDTQYF. DNA of the CDR3: TGTGCCAGCAATGCTAACACAGATACGCAGTATTTT.

This chain connects TRBV3-1 to TRBJ2-7; no clear D gene. Trimming took 1 base from V and 3 from J, leaving 10 bases between them. The germline V gene encodes CDR1 LGHDT and CDR2 YNNKEL (reference sequence). The CDR3 totals 14 residues. CDR3 amino acids: CASSQAGSNYEQYF. The CDR3 DNA reads TGTGCCAGCAGCCAAGCCGGCAGTAACTACGAGCAGTACTTC.